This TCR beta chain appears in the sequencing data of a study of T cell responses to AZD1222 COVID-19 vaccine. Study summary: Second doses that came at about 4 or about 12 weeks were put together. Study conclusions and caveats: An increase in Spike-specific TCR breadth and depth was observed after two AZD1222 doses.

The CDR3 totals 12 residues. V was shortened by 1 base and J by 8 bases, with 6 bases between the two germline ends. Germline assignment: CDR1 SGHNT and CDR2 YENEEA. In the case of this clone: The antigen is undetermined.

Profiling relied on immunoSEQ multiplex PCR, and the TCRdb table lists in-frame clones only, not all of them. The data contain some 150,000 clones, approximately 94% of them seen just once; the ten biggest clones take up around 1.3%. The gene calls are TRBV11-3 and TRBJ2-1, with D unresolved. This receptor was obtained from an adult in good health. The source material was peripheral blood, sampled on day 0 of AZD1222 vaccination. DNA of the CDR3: TGTGCCAGCAGCTTAGGGAGTTATGAGCAGTTCTTC. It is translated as CASSLGSYEQFF.